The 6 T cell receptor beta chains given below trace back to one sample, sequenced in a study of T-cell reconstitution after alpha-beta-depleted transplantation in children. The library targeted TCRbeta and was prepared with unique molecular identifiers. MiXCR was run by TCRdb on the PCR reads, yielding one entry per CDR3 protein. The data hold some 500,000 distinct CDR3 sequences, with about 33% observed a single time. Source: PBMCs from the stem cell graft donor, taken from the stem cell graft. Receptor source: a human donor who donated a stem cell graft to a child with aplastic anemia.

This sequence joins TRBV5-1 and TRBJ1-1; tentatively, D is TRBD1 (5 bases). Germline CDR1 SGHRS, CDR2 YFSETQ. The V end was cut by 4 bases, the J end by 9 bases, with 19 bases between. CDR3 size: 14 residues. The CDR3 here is CASSPAGADVKAFF. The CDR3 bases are TGCGCCAGCAGCCCCGCCGGGGCGGATGTGAAAGCTTTCTTT.

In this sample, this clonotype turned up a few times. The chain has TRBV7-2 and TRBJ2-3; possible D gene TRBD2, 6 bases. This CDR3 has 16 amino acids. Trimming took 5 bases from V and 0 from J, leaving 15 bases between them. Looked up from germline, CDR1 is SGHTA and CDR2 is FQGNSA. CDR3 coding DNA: TGTGCCAGCAGCCCCCAGGCGGGAAGTAGCACAGATACGCAGTATTTT. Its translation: CASSPQAGSSTDTQYF.

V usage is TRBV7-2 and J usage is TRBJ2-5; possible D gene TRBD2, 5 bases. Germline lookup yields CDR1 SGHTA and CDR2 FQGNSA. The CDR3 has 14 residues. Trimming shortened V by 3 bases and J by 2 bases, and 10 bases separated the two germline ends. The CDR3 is CASSFLGLQETQYF. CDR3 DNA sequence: TGTGCCAGCAGCTTTCTTGGACTTCAAGAGACCCAGTACTTC.

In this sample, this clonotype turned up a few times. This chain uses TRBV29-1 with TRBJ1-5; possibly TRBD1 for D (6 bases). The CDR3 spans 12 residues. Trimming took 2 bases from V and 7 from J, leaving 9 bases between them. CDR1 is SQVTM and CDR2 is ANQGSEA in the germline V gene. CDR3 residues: CSVEYGGQPQHF. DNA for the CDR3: TGCAGCGTTGAATACGGGGGCCAGCCCCAGCATTTT.

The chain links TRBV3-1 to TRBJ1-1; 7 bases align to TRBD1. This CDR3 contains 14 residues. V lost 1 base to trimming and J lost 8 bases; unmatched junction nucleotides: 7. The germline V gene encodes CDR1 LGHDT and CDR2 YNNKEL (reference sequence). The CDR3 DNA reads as TGTGCCAGCAGCCAAGCCGGGACAGACCCAGAAGCTTTCTTT. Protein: CASSQAGTDPEAFF.

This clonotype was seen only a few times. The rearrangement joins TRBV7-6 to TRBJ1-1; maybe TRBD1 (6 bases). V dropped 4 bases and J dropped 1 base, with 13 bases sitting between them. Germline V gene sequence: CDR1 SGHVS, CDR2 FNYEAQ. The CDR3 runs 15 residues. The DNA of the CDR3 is TGTGCCAGCAGCTCTTCGGGGGGCGGGAACACTGAAGCTTTCTTT. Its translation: CASSSSGGGNTEAFF.